One sample yielded the 5 T cell receptor beta chains listed below, sequenced in a study of T cell responses to AZD1222 COVID-19 vaccine. Clones were read by immunoSEQ multiplex PCR, and TCRdb kept only the in-frame ones, dropping some. The data hold just under 150,000 clones, with approximately 86% observed a single time. The specimen was peripheral blood, collected 28 days after the second dose of the MenACWY control vaccine. Receptors originate from an adult who received the MenACWY meningococcal vaccine as a control.

V is TRBV9 and J is TRBJ2-2; D is tentatively TRBD1 or TRBD2 (5 bases each). Trimming left V 2 bases short and J 3 bases short, with 11 bases between. Germline lookup yields CDR1 SGDLS and CDR2 YYNGEE. The CDR3 is 15 residues long. As DNA, the CDR3 is TGTGCCAGCAGCGTGGGACCTAAACACACCGGGGAGCTGTTTTTT. It codes for CASSVGPKHTGELFF.

The chain has TRBV7-3 and TRBJ2-1; D perhaps matches TRBD1 (6 bases). V shed 6 bases and J shed 10 bases, with 19 bases lying between them. This CDR3 region has 14 residues. Per the germline V gene, CDR1 is SGHTA and CDR2 is FQGTGA. The CDR3: CASRLDQTGNEQFF. CDR3 nucleotides: TGTGCCAGCAGGCTGGACCAGACAGGCAACGAGCAGTTCTTC.

V and J are TRBV6-5 and TRBJ1-1; the D gene is possibly TRBD1 (5 bases). Germline V gene data show CDR1 as MNHEY and CDR2 as SVGAGI. This CDR3 is built from 15 residues. Trimming pared 6 bases from V and 3 bases from J, leaving 17 bases between. The DNA of the CDR3 is TGTGCCAGCAGAGTAAATCGGGGGGTGGACACTGAAGCTTTCTTT. Translating gives CASRVNRGVDTEAFF.

The genes are TRBV7-2 and TRBJ2-1; no reliable D call. Germline-derived CDR1 and CDR2 are SGHTA and FQGNSA. Trimming removed 4 bases from V and 7 bases from J, with 14 bases in between. CDR3 length: 14 amino acids. CDR3: CASSSEPLFNEQFF. DNA of the CDR3: TGTGCCAGCAGCTCCGAACCCCTTTTTAATGAGCAGTTCTTC.

The chain couples TRBV3-1 (or the pseudogene TRBV3-2) to TRBJ1-1; 9 bases fit TRBD1. After removal of 4 bases from V and 1 base from J, the junction contained 7 bases not matched to a gene. Germline V lookup: CDR1 LGHDT, CDR2 YNNKEL (reference sequence). The CDR3 has 16 residues. For the CDR3, the DNA is TGTGCCAGCAGCCCAGGACAGGGGTGGTCGAACACTGAAGCTTTCTTT. Protein: CASSPGQGWSNTEAFF.